A selection of T cell receptor beta chains follows, all from one sample in a study of shared clonotypes between healthy human individuals. The method was immunoSEQ multiplex PCR; TCRdb's version includes in-frame clones alone and lacks a portion of them. Among about 1.1 million clones listed, about 72% were seen once. Sample: memory CD4+ T cells from PBMCs. The receptors here all came from a man aged 18 to 29 in good health. Some clones in this sample may be carry-over from other donors' samples. Each CDR3 is given without its conserved first and last residue. Fields, in order: clone size, V gene, J gene, CDR3 protein. Only part of the rows carry a size: once, few, many, or a class if the clone is expanded.

clone_size: NA
v_call: TRBV28
j_call: TRBJ2-1
cdr3_aa: ASRVNSYNEQF

clone_size: once
v_call: TRBV10-2
j_call: TRBJ1-5
cdr3_aa: ASSESWGGNQPQH

clone_size: NA
v_call: TRBV9
j_call: TRBJ1-2
cdr3_aa: ASSPRRQGGYGYT

clone_size: NA
v_call: TRBV14
j_call: TRBJ2-2
cdr3_aa: ASSPGTNTGELF

clone_size: NA
v_call: TRBV18
j_call: TRBJ1-3
cdr3_aa: ASSPGETRGNTIY

clone_size: NA
v_call: TRBV5-1
j_call: TRBJ1-2
cdr3_aa: ASSLAAESTYGYT

clone_size: NA
v_call: TRBV27
j_call: TRBJ2-7
cdr3_aa: ASSLGGDLDEQY

clone_size: NA
v_call: TRBV7-2
j_call: TRBJ2-1
cdr3_aa: ASSLGGSRSYNEQF

clone_size: NA
v_call: TRBV28
j_call: TRBJ2-7
cdr3_aa: ASSSSLIEQY

clone_size: once
v_call: TRBV9
j_call: TRBJ2-5
cdr3_aa: ASSQTGTGEETQY